This T cell receptor beta chain was identified in a study of T cells of healthy individuals. TCRdb used MiXCR to reprocess the 5' RACE reads, holding one entry per CDR3 protein. This table has approximately 100,000 distinct CDR3 sequences, 15% to 20% appearing once. The V and J ends lost 5 bases and 3 bases, in that order; junction bases with no gene match: 8. The CDR3 is 15 amino acids. The germline gives CDR1 MDHEN, CDR2 SYDVKM. In its sample, this clonotype was seen a few times. The V gene is TRBV28, the J gene TRBJ1-2, with 8 nucleotides matching TRBD1. This receptor was identified in a human donor in good health. The CDR3 nucleotides read TGTGCCAGCAGTGGATGGACAGGGCCGGACTATGGCTACACCTTC. This encodes CASSGWTGPDYGYTF.